A selection of T cell receptor beta chains follows, all from one sample in a study of cytomegalovirus exposure and HLA in healthy donors. The data were produced by immunoSEQ multiplex PCR, yet TCRdb's version contains in-frame clones alone and is incomplete. The table has 160,000 or so clones, approximately 75% seen once. The sequenced sample was PBMCs. Receptors originate from a young man in good health and CMV-seropositive. Both conserved end residues are part of each CDR3. A D gene is named only where the DNA matches it firmly. Clone size is given for some rows only: seen once, a few or many times, or a class if the clone is expanded.

J gene: TRBJ1-1
D gene: TRBD1
V gene: TRBV5-1
clone size: few
CDR3 DNA: TGCGCCAGCAGTGCCACCGGGACAGAAGATGAAGCTTTCTTT
CDR3 protein: CASSATGTEDEAFF

J gene: TRBJ1-2
D gene: NA
V gene: TRBV28
clone size: NA
CDR3 DNA: TGTGCCAGCAGTCCCCCTGGACAGAACTATGGCTACACCTTC
CDR3 protein: CASSPPGQNYGYTF

J gene: TRBJ1-1
D gene: NA
V gene: TRBV4-3
clone size: once
CDR3 DNA: TGCGCCAGCAGCCAGCGGGGGGGGACCACTGAAGCTTTCTTT
CDR3 protein: CASSQRGGTTEAFF

J gene: TRBJ2-1
D gene: NA
V gene: TRBV9
clone size: NA
CDR3 DNA: TGTGCCAGCAGCGTAGAACGGGGGAATTCCTACAATGAGCAGTTCTTC
CDR3 protein: CASSVERGNSYNEQFF

J gene: TRBJ1-6
D gene: NA
V gene: TRBV6-6
clone size: NA
CDR3 DNA: TGTGCCAGCAGTTACCGGGGGGTTGGGTCACCCCTCCACTTT
CDR3 protein: CASSYRGVGSPLHF

J gene: TRBJ2-6
D gene: TRBD1
V gene: TRBV6-6
clone size: NA
CDR3 DNA: TGTGCCAGCAGTTCCACGACAGGGCCTGGGGCCAACGTCCTGACTTTC
CDR3 protein: CASSSTTGPGANVLTF

J gene: TRBJ2-5
D gene: NA
V gene: TRBV7-9
clone size: NA
CDR3 DNA: TGTGCCAGCGGAGGGGAGGAAGGACCGAAAGAGACCCAGTACTTC
CDR3 protein: CASGGEEGPKETQYF

J gene: TRBJ1-1
D gene: NA
V gene: TRBV7-6
clone size: NA
CDR3 DNA: TGTGCCAGCAGCGCGGAGAGGGGGGGCACTGAAGCTTTCTTT
CDR3 protein: CASSAERGGTEAFF

J gene: TRBJ2-1
D gene: TRBD1
V gene: TRBV5-1
clone size: once
CDR3 DNA: TGCGCCAGCAGCCAGGACAGGAGCTCCTACAATGAGCAGTTCTTC
CDR3 protein: CASSQDRSSYNEQFF

J gene: TRBJ1-2
D gene: TRBD1
V gene: TRBV5-4
clone size: NA
CDR3 DNA: TGTGCCAGCAGCTACGACAGGGCGTCTGGCTACACCTTC
CDR3 protein: CASSYDRASGYTF

J gene: TRBJ1-2
D gene: TRBD1
V gene: TRBV29-1
clone size: NA
CDR3 DNA: TGCAGCGGAGTCCAGGGGGCGGGAGGCTACACCTTC
CDR3 protein: CSGVQGAGGYTF

J gene: TRBJ2-7
D gene: TRBD2
V gene: TRBV5-1
clone size: once
CDR3 DNA: TGCGCCAGCAGCAAACTAGCGGGGGCCGCCTACGAGCAGTACTTC
CDR3 protein: CASSKLAGAAYEQYF

J gene: TRBJ2-1
D gene: TRBD1
V gene: TRBV9
clone size: once
CDR3 DNA: TGTGCCAGCAGCGTAGCCAGGGGGAATGAGCAGTTCTTC
CDR3 protein: CASSVARGNEQFF

J gene: TRBJ1-1
D gene: TRBD1
V gene: TRBV28
clone size: NA
CDR3 DNA: TGTGCCAGCAGTAGTACGGGACAGGGGGCAGGGTCTGAAGCTTTCTTT
CDR3 protein: CASSSTGQGAGSEAFF

J gene: TRBJ2-6
D gene: NA
V gene: TRBV27
clone size: few
CDR3 DNA: TGTGCCAGCAGTCAACAAACCGCAGGGAACTCTGGGGCCAACGTCCTGACTTTC
CDR3 protein: CASSQQTAGNSGANVLTF

J gene: TRBJ2-5
D gene: NA
V gene: TRBV10-1
clone size: NA
CDR3 DNA: TGCGCCAGCAGCGAGACAGGCCAAGAGACCCAGTACTTC
CDR3 protein: CASSETGQETQYF

J gene: TRBJ1-5
D gene: TRBD1
V gene: TRBV18
clone size: once
CDR3 DNA: TGTGCCAGCTCATCAGGACAGGGGGGATCAAATCAGCCCCAGCATTTT
CDR3 protein: CASSSGQGGSNQPQHF

J gene: TRBJ2-3
D gene: TRBD1
V gene: TRBV6-4
clone size: few
CDR3 DNA: TGTGCCAGCAGTGACGGGGACAGCCAGAATACGCAGTATTTT
CDR3 protein: CASSDGDSQNTQYF

J gene: TRBJ1-6
D gene: NA
V gene: TRBV10-3
clone size: NA
CDR3 DNA: TGTGCCATCAGGTACAGGGATGGTTCACCCCTCCACTTT
CDR3 protein: CAIRYRDGSPLHF

J gene: TRBJ1-4
D gene: NA
V gene: TRBV7-7
clone size: NA
CDR3 DNA: TGTGCCAGCAGCTTAAACAGGGCGGTTGGAACTAATGAAAAACTGTTTTTT
CDR3 protein: CASSLNRAVGTNEKLFF

J gene: TRBJ2-7
D gene: TRBD2
V gene: TRBV7-9
clone size: NA
CDR3 DNA: TGTGCCAGCAGCCCGGCGGGGGGTGAGCAGTACTTC
CDR3 protein: CASSPAGGEQYF

J gene: TRBJ1-5
D gene: NA
V gene: TRBV5-1
clone size: NA
CDR3 DNA: TGCGCCAGCAGCTTGGGCCCGGCGGATGGCAATCAGCCCCAGCATTTT
CDR3 protein: CASSLGPADGNQPQHF

J gene: TRBJ2-2
D gene: TRBD2
V gene: TRBV6-1
clone size: NA
CDR3 DNA: TGTGCCAGCAGTGAAGCCGGGACTAGCTTCGGGGAGCTGTTTTTT
CDR3 protein: CASSEAGTSFGELFF

J gene: TRBJ2-7
D gene: NA
V gene: TRBV21-1
clone size: once
CDR3 DNA: TGTGCCAGCAGCAAAGTATGGACAGCCGAGCAGTACTTC
CDR3 protein: CASSKVWTAEQYF

J gene: TRBJ1-1
D gene: NA
V gene: TRBV4-1
clone size: NA
CDR3 DNA: TGCGCCAGCAGCCAAGGGGCAGGGATGAACACTGAAGCTTTCTTT
CDR3 protein: CASSQGAGMNTEAFF

J gene: TRBJ2-1
D gene: NA
V gene: TRBV9
clone size: NA
CDR3 DNA: TGTGCCAGCAGCGGCGGAGGACTACGAAACCAAGAGCAGTTCTTC
CDR3 protein: CASSGGGLRNQEQFF

J gene: TRBJ2-5
D gene: NA
V gene: TRBV14
clone size: NA
CDR3 DNA: TGTGCCAGCAGCCAAGAGTTAACAGGGAAGGAGACCCAGTACTTC
CDR3 protein: CASSQELTGKETQYF

J gene: TRBJ2-1
D gene: TRBD2
V gene: TRBV7-9
clone size: NA
CDR3 DNA: TGTGCCAGCAGCTTAGAAAGCGGGGAGCATTCGAATGAGCAGTTCTTC
CDR3 protein: CASSLESGEHSNEQFF

J gene: TRBJ2-7
D gene: NA
V gene: TRBV2
clone size: NA
CDR3 DNA: TGTGCCAGCAGTTCCCGCCAGCGGTTACACGAGCAGTACTTC
CDR3 protein: CASSSRQRLHEQYF

J gene: TRBJ2-7
D gene: TRBD1
V gene: TRBV10-1
clone size: once
CDR3 DNA: TGCGCCAGCACCCCCGGGACAGGGTCAACTAACGAGCAGTACTTC
CDR3 protein: CASTPGTGSTNEQYF

J gene: TRBJ2-2
D gene: NA
V gene: TRBV2
clone size: NA
CDR3 DNA: TGTGCCAGCAGTGACAGAACGAACACCGGGGAGCTGTTTTTT
CDR3 protein: CASSDRTNTGELFF

J gene: TRBJ1-6
D gene: TRBD1
V gene: TRBV7-9
clone size: NA
CDR3 DNA: TGTGCCAGCAGCGACAGGGTCTCACCCCTCCACTTT
CDR3 protein: CASSDRVSPLHF

J gene: TRBJ1-4
D gene: NA
V gene: TRBV6-1
clone size: NA
CDR3 DNA: TGTGCCAGCAAAACCGGGTCGAAACCTGAAAAACTGTTTTTT
CDR3 protein: CASKTGSKPEKLFF